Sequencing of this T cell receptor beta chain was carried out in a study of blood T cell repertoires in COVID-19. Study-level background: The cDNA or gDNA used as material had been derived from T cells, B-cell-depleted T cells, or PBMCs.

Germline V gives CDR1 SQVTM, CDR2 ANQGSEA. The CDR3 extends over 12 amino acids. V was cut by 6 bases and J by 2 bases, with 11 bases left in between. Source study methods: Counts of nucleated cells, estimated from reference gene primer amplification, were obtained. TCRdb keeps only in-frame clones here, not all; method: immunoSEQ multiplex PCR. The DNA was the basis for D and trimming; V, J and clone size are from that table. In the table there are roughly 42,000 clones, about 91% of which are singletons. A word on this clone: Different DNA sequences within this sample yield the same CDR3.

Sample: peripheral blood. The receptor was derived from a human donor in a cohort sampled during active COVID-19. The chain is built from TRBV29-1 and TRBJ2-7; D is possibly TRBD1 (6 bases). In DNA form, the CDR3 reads TGCAGCGTGGAGGACAGAGCCTACGAGCAGTACTTC. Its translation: CSVEDRAYEQYF.